This entry lists 6 T cell receptor beta chains sequenced from one sample in a study of cytomegalovirus exposure and HLA in healthy donors. Primers included in the PCR were 60 Vbeta and 13 Jbeta primers. Generated by immunoSEQ multiplex PCR, the TCRdb table keeps only in-frame clones and is missing some. The sample records about 160,000 clones, around nine tenths being singletons. Sequenced input: PBMCs. The receptors were sampled from a woman between 18 and 30 years old in good health and CMV-seronegative.

This chain connects TRBV30 to TRBJ1-6; a weak D match, TRBD1 (6 bases). V was cut by 0 bases and J by 9 bases, with 12 bases left in between. This CDR3 has 14 residues. From germline, CDR1 is GTSNPN and CDR2 SVGIG (reference sequence). The CDR3 loop reads CAWSVRQEASPLHF. CDR3 coding DNA: TGTGCCTGGAGTGTTCGACAGGAGGCTTCACCCCTCCACTTT.

The CDR3 reads CATSRDRLSGGELFF. CDR3 coding DNA: TGTGCCACCAGCAGAGATCGATTGAGCGGCGGGGAGCTGTTTTTT. The genes are TRBV15 and TRBJ2-2, with a possible D match to TRBD2 (5 bases). The V and J ends lost 0 bases and 7 bases respectively, with 12 bases between them. This CDR3 is 15 amino acids long. The germline CDR1 and CDR2 sequences are LNHNV and YYDKDF (reference sequence).

The CDR3 protein is CASSPQGNGYTF. CDR3 DNA sequence: TGTGCCAGCAGTCCCCAGGGTAACGGCTACACCTTC. This rearrangement joins TRBV27 to TRBJ1-2; tentative D call: TRBD1 (5 bases). CDR3 length: 12 residues. CDR1 MNHEY and CDR2 SMNVEV come from the germline V gene (reference sequence). Trimming removed 5 bases at V and 8 bases at J, with 12 bases between.

The chain links TRBV27 to TRBJ1-1, with D perhaps TRBD1 (6 bases). V lost 5 bases and J lost 6, with 10 bases in between. Germline V lookup: CDR1 MNHEY, CDR2 SMNVEV (reference sequence). The CDR3 covers 12 residues. As DNA, the CDR3 is TGTGCCAGCAGTCTTGACAGGTCTGAAGCTTTCTTT. It specifies CASSLDRSEAFF.

CDR3 residues: CASRSPGTGNTIYF. The CDR3 DNA follows: TGTGCCAGCAGATCCCCAGGAACTGGAAACACCATATATTTT. The V and J genes are TRBV28 and TRBJ1-3; D uncertain. Germline CDR1 and CDR2: MDHEN and SYDVKM. V shed 6 bases and J shed 2 bases, with 11 bases lying between them. The CDR3 is 14 amino acids.

The chain carries TRBV2 and TRBJ2-5; D perhaps matches TRBD2 (6 bases). The CDR3 extends over 14 amino acids. V was trimmed by 3 bases and J by 5 bases, leaving 13 bases between them. Germline V gene lookup returns CDR1 SNHLY and CDR2 FYNNEI. For the CDR3, the DNA is TGTGCCAGCAGTGATAGTGGGGCGGGGGAGACCCAGTACTTC. The encoded protein is CASSDSGAGETQYF.